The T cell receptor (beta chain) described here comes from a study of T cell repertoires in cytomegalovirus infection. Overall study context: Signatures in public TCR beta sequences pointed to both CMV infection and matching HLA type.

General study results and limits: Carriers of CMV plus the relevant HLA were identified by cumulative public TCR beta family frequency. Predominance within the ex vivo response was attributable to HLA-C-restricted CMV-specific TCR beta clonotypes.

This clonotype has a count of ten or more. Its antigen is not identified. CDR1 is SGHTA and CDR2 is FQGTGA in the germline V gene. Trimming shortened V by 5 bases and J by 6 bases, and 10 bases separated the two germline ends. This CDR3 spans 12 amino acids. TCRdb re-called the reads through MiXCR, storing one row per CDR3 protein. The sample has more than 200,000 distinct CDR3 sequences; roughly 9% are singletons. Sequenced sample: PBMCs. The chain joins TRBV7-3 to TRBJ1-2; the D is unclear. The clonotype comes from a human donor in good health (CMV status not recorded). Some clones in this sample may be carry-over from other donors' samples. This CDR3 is CASSPRGDGYTF. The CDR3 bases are TGTGCCAGCAGCCCCCGAGGTGATGGCTACACCTTC.